Reported below is one T cell receptor beta chain. The CDR3 is 16 residues long. V was clipped by 4 bases and J by 3 bases; unmatched bases: 9. Germline loops: CDR1 SGHRS, CDR2 YFSETQ. This sample was included in a study of blood T cell repertoires in COVID-19. TCRdb's table, derived via immunoSEQ multiplex PCR, lists solely in-frame clones and lacks some. The repertoire has approximately 110,000 clones, approximately 85% of them found once; the top ten carry roughly 3%. Sequenced material: peripheral blood. This sequence joins TRBV5-1 and TRBJ1-4; 7 nucleotides match TRBD1. The sequence was obtained from a woman older than 75 with COVID-19, enrolled during active disease. This CDR3 reads CASSPWTGQPNEKLFF. The CDR3 bases are TGCGCCAGCAGCCCGTGGACAGGCCAGCCTAATGAAAAACTGTTTTTT. The full variable domain, in which reference TRBV5-1 and TRBJ1-4 provide the parts outside the CDR3, is KAGVTQTPRYLIKTRGQQVTLSCSPISGHRSVSWYQQTPGQGLQFLFEYFSETQRNKGNFPGRFSGRQFSNSRSEMNVSTLELGDSALYLCASSPWTGQPNEKLFFGSGTQLSVL.